A single count supports the clone carrying this T cell receptor (beta chain). Its cognate antigen is unknown. V gave up 5 bases and J gave up 2 bases, with 11 bases separating them. The germline gives CDR1 SGHVS, CDR2 FQNEAQ. This CDR3 spans 14 amino acids. The data are from a study of T cell responses to AZD1222 COVID-19 vaccine. Study-level background: Pooled in the analysis were second doses at about 4 or about 12 weeks. Overall study results and limits: Only six or seven AZD1222 recipients tested seropositive at baseline. Repertoire samples came only from after the peak T cell response. Regions 160-218 and 743-854 dominated among vaccine-associated CD4 TCRs spanning spike.

Repertoires were generated with immunoSEQ multiplex PCR, while TCRdb's copy carries only in-frame clones and drops some. The sample lists about 55,000 clones, about 89% occurring once. The TCR was taken from an adult in good health. Sequenced material: peripheral blood, taken on day 0 of AZD1222 vaccination. The chain links TRBV7-8 to TRBJ2-3; the D gene is possibly TRBD1 (5 bases). The CDR3 protein is CASSDSFTTDTQYF. The CDR3 DNA follows: TGTGCCAGCAGCGACAGTTTCACCACAGATACGCAGTATTTT.